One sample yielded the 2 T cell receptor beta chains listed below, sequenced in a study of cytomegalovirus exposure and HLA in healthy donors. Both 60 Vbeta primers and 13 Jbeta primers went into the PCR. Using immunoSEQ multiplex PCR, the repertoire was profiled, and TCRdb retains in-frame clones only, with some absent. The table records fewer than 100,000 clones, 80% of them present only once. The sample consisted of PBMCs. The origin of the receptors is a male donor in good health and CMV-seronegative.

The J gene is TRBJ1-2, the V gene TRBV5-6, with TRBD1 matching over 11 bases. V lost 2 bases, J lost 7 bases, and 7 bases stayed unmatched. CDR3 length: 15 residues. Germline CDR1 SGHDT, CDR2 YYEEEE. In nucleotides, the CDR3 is TGTGCCAGCAGCTTTAGGACAGGGGGCTCCTCTGGCTACACCTTC. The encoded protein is CASSFRTGGSSGYTF.

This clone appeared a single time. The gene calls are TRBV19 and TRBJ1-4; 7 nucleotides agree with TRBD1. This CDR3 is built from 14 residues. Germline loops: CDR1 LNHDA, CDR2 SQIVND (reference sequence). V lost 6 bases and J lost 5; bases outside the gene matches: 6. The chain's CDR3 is CASSETGLNEKLFF. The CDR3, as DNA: TGTGCCAGTAGCGAGACAGGGCTGAATGAAAAACTGTTTTTT.